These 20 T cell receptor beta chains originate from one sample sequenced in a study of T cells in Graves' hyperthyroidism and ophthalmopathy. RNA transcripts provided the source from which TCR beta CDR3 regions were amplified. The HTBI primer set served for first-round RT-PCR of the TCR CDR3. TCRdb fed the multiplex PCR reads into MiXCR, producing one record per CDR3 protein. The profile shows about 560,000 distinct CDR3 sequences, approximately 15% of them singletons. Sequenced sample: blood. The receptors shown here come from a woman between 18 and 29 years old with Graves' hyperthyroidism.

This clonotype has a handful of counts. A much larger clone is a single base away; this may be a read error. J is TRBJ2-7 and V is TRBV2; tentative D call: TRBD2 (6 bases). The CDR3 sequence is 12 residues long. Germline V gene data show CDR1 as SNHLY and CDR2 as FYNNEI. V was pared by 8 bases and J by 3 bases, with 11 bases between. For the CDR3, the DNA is TGTGCCAGCCGAATAGCGGACTACGAGCAGTACTTC. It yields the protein CASRIADYEQYF.

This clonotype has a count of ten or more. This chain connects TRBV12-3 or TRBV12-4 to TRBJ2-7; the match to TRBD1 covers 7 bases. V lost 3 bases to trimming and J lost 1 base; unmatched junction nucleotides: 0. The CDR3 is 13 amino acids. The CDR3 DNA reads TGTGCCAGCAGTTTGGGACAGTCCTACGAGCAGTACTTC. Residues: CASSLGQSYEQYF.

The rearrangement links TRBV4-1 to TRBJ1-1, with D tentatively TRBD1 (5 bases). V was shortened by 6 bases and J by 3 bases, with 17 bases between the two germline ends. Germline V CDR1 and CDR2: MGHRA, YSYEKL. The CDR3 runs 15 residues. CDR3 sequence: CASRLRDSGDTEAFF. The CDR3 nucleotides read TGCGCCAGCAGGCTCAGGGATTCGGGGGACACTGAAGCTTTCTTT.

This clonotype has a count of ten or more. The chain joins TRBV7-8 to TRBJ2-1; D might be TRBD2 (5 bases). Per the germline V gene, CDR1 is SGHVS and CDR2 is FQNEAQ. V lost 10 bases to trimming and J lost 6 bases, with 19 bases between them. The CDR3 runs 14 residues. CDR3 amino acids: CATSLGVPLNEQFF. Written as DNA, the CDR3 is TGTGCCACCTCCCTCGGGGTTCCTCTCAATGAGCAGTTCTTC.

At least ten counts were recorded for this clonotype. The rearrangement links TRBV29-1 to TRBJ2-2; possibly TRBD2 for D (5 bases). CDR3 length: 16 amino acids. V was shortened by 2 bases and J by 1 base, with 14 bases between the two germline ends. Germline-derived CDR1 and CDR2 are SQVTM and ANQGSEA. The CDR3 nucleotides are TGCAGCGTTGAACACCCTAACCGGGGGAACACCGGGGAGCTGTTTTTT. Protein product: CSVEHPNRGNTGELFF.

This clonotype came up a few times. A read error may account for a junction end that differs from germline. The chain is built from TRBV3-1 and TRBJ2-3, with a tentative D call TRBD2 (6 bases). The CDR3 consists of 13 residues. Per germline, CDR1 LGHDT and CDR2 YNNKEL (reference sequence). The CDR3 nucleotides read TGTGCCAACAGCCTCCGGGAGACAGATACGCAGTATTTT. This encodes CANSLRETDTQYF.

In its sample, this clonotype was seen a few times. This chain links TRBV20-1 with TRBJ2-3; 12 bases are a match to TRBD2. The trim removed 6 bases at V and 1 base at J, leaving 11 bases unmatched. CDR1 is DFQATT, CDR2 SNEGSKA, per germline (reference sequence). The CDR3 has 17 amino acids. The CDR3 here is CSATPGLAGGRTDTQYF. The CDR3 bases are TGCAGTGCAACCCCGGGACTAGCGGGCGGACGCACAGATACGCAGTATTTT.

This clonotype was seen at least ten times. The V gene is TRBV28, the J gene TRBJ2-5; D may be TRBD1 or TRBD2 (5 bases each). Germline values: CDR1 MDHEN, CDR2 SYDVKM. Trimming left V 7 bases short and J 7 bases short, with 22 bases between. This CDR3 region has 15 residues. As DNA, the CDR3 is TGTGCCAGCACCCACCCGGGACCCCCTCGGGGGACCCAGTACTTC. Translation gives CASTHPGPPRGTQYF.

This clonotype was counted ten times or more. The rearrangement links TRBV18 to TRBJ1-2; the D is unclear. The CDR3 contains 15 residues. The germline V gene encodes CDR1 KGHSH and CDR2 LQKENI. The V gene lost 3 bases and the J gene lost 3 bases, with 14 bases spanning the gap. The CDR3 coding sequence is TGTGCCAGCTCACCCGTTTCCACCGGGCACTATGGCTACACCTTC. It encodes CASSPVSTGHYGYTF. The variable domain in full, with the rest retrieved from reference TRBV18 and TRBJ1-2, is NAGVMQNPRHLVRRRGQEARLRCSPMKGHSHVYWYRQLPEEGLKFMVYLQKENIIDESGMPKERFSAEFPKEGPSILRIQQVVRGDSAAYFCASSPVSTGHYGYTFGSGTRLTVV.

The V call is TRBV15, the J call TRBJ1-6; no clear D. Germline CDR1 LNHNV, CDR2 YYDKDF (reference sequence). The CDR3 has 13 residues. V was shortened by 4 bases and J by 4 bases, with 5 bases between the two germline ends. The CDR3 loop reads CATSNGYNSPLHF. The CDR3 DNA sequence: TGTGCCACCAGCAATGGGTATAATTCACCCCTCCACTTT.

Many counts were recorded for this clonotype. CDR3 nucleotides: TGTGCCAGCAGCTTCGGACTAGCGGGAGATACGCAGTATTTT. Protein: CASSFGLAGDTQYF. The chain uses TRBV7-2 and TRBJ2-3, with 11 bases aligning to TRBD2. This CDR3 region has 14 residues. V lost 3 bases and J lost 5; bases outside the gene matches: 1. The germline V gene encodes CDR1 SGHTA and CDR2 FQGNSA.

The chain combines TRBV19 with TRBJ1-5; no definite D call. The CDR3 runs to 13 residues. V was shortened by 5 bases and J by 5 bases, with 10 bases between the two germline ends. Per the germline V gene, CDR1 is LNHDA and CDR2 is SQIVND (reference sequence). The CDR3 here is CASSPRSYQPQHF. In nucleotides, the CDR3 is TGTGCCAGTAGTCCTCGCAGCTATCAGCCCCAGCATTTT.

CDR3: CASSPGLAGGEQETQYF. DNA for the CDR3: TGTGCCAGCAGCCCGGGACTAGCGGGGGGCGAACAAGAGACCCAGTACTTC. V and J are TRBV6-1 and TRBJ2-5, with 15 bases that match TRBD2. The ends lost 6 bases at V and 2 bases at J; junction bases unmatched: 7. Germline CDR1 reads MNHNS; CDR2 reads SASEGT. This CDR3 comprises 17 residues.

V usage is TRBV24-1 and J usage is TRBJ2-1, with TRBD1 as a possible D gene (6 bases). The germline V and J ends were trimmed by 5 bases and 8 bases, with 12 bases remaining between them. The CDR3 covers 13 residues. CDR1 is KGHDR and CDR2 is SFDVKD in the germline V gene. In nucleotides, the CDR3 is TGTGCCACCAGTGGTGGGTACAGGGATGAGCAGTTCTTC. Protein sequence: CATSGGYRDEQFF.

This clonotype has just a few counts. In nucleotides, the CDR3 is TGCAGTGCTAACGGACAGTCTGGCCAGCCCCAGCATTTT. Protein: CSANGQSGQPQHF. The chain recombines TRBV20-1 with TRBJ1-5; D perhaps matches TRBD1 (6 bases). CDR1 and CDR2 (germline): DFQATT, SNEGSKA (reference sequence). Trimming shortened V by 4 bases and J by 7 bases, and 14 bases separated the two germline ends. CDR3 length: 13 residues.

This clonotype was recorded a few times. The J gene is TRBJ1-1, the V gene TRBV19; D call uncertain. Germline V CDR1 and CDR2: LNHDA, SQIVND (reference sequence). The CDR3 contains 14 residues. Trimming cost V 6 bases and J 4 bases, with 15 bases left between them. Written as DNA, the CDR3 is TGTGCCAGTAGCATCTCGGCCTGGAGCACTGAAGCTTTCTTT. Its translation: CASSISAWSTEAFF.

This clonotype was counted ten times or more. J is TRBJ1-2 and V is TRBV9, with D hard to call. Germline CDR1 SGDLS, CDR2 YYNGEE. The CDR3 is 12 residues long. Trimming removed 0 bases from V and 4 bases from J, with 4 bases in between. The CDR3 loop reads CASSVGSYGYTF. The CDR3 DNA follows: TGTGCCAGCAGCGTAGGGTCCTATGGCTACACCTTC.

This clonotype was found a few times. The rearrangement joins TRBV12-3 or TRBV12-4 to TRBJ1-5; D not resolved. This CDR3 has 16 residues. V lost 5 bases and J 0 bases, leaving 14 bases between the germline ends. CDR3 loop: CASSKGLSSSNQPQHF. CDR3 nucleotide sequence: TGTGCCAGCAGTAAAGGTCTCAGTTCTAGCAATCAGCCCCAGCATTTT.

CDR3 bases: TGTGCCAGCAGTGAAGCGCTAGGAGGGAAGGTTCAGGGGTCCTATAATTCACCCCTCCACTTT. Protein product: CASSEALGGKVQGSYNSPLHF. This sequence joins TRBV2 and TRBJ1-6; TRBD1 might be the D (6 bases). The V gene lost 0 bases and the J gene lost 1 base, with 22 bases spanning the gap. CDR1 is SNHLY, CDR2 FYNNEI, per germline. CDR3 length equals 21 residues.

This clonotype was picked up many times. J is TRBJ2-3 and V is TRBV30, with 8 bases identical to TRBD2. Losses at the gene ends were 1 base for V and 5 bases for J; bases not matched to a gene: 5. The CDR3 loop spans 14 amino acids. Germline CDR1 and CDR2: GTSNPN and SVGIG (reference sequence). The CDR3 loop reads CAWSARLAIDTQYF. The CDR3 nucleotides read TGTGCCTGGAGTGCACGACTAGCGATAGATACGCAGTATTTT.